This T cell receptor beta chain was recorded in a study of cytotoxic CD8 clonotypes in ibrutinib-treated CLL. Note on this clone: Other DNA sequences in the same sample also yield this CDR3.

This CDR3 has 15 residues. With V trimmed by 0 bases and J by 1 base, 1 base remained unmatched. Germline values: CDR1 SGDLS, CDR2 YYNGEE. TCRdb's table, derived via immunoSEQ multiplex PCR, lists solely in-frame clones and lacks some. Here the sample spans some 200,000 clones, around 70% being singletons. The genes are TRBV9 and TRBJ1-1; 9 bases fit TRBD1. The sample in question was PBMCs, obtained after 12 months of ibrutinib treatment. This TCR came from a human donor with chronic lymphocytic leukemia. As DNA, the CDR3 is TGTGCCAGCAGCGTAGAGGGACAGGGGAACACTGAAGCTTTCTTT. As protein: CASSVEGQGNTEAFF.